The 21 T cell receptor beta chains below were found in one sample sequenced in a study of beta chain features in type 1 diabetes. Notes on the study in general: People with Type 1 diabetes carried modestly yet significantly shorter TCRB CDR3s in all four CD4+ subsets.

Of the isolated RNA, all was reverse transcribed, and so the sequenced material was expressed TCRB transcripts. Method: immunoSEQ multiplex PCR; TCRdb's copy keeps in-frame clones and lacks some. The sample contains roughly 700,000 clones, under 15% of which appear only once. These TCRs are of unknown antigen specificity. Sequencing input: naive CD4+ T cells from blood. The receptor set was obtained from a man between 18 and 29 years old with type 1 diabetes.

This clone was seen a few times. Here the CDR3 DNA reads TGTGCCAGTAGATCCCCTAGCGGGGCCCGCGGGGAGACCCAGTACTTC. This codes for CASRSPSGARGETQYF. The gene calls are TRBV19 and TRBJ2-5; 9 bases line up with TRBD2. In germline, CDR1 is LNHDA, CDR2 SQIVND (reference sequence). The ends lost 6 bases at V and 5 bases at J; junction bases unmatched: 13. The CDR3 is made up of 16 amino acids.

This clone was observed a handful of times. The genes are TRBV10-3 and TRBJ2-7; D may be TRBD1 (6 bases). Germline assignment: CDR1 ENHRY and CDR2 SYGVKD. The CDR3 is made up of 13 amino acids. V shed 11 bases and J shed 0 bases, with 14 bases lying between them. The CDR3 coding sequence is TGTGCCGTTGGGGGCTCGAGCTCCTACGAGCAGTACTTC. Protein sequence: CAVGGSSSYEQYF.

This clone occurred a few times. This rearrangement joins TRBV9 to TRBJ1-6; 7 bases agree with TRBD1. Germline CDR1 reads SGDLS; CDR2 reads YYNGEE. This CDR3 contains 15 residues. J was trimmed by 7 bases and V by 7 bases; bases with no gene match: 11. This CDR3 reads CASSGRQGGNSPLHF. DNA of the CDR3: TGTGCCAGCTCCGGTCGACAGGGAGGAAATTCACCCCTCCACTTT.

This clone was counted only a few times. The CDR3 protein is CASSPTAASNYGYTF. CDR3 coding DNA: TGTGCCAGCAGCCCCACCGCGGCCTCTAACTATGGCTACACCTTC. The chain combines TRBV7-9 with TRBJ1-2; no reliable D call. Germline V CDR1 and CDR2: SEHNR, FQNEAQ (reference sequence). Deletions cut 5 bases from V and 0 bases from J, with 13 bases between. The CDR3 contains 15 residues.

The chain recombines TRBV5-1 with TRBJ2-7; weak D call: TRBD2 (5 bases). The germline CDR1 and CDR2 sequences are SGHRS and YFSETQ. Trimming pared 4 bases from V and 5 bases from J, leaving 13 bases between. The CDR3 is 13 amino acids. CDR3 loop: CASSAPEGNEQYF. The CDR3 nucleotides are TGCGCCAGCAGCGCGCCCGAGGGAAACGAGCAGTACTTC.

This clone came up a few times. This chain uses TRBV9 with TRBJ2-1, with 14 bases matching TRBD2. The V segment lost 4 bases and the J segment 6 bases; nucleotides outside the gene matches: 6. This CDR3 contains 16 residues. CDR1 and CDR2 from the germline V gene are SGDLS and YYNGEE. CDR3 sequence reads: CASSPRLAGGLNEQFF. CDR3 coding DNA: TGTGCCAGCAGCCCACGACTAGCGGGGGGGCTCAATGAGCAGTTCTTC.

The gene calls are TRBV5-5 and TRBJ2-7; no clear D. Germline loops: CDR1 SGHKS, CDR2 YYEKEE (reference sequence). The CDR3 extends over 13 amino acids. Between the trimmed V and J ends, which lost 1 base and 3 bases, there was a span of 8 bases. CDR3 sequence reads: CASSLRQDYEQYF. CDR3 nucleotide sequence: TGTGCCAGCAGCTTGCGGCAGGACTACGAGCAGTACTTC.

Worth noting for this clone: The same CDR3 also results from other DNA sequences found in this sample. The rearrangement links TRBV30 to TRBJ2-7; D not resolved. Germline V gives CDR1 GTSNPN, CDR2 SVGIG (reference sequence). Trimming shortened V by 4 bases and J by 3 bases, and 10 bases separated the two germline ends. The CDR3 contains 12 residues. This CDR3 is CAWKGVSYEQYF. For the CDR3, the DNA is TGTGCCTGGAAAGGCGTCAGCTACGAGCAGTACTTC.

This clone was observed a handful of times. This rearrangement joins TRBV6-6 to TRBJ1-1; TRBD1 is a possible D gene (5 bases). With 4 bases removed from V and 3 bases from J, the gap between germline ends came to 12 bases. The CDR3 runs 14 residues. Germline V gene data show CDR1 as MNHNY and CDR2 as SVGAGI (reference sequence). CDR3 sequence reads: CASSFPGGDTEAFF. The CDR3 DNA follows: TGTGCCAGCAGTTTCCCGGGAGGGGACACTGAAGCTTTCTTT.

The chain couples TRBV6-5 to TRBJ1-1; the D is unclear. Germline CDR1 and CDR2: MNHEY and SVGAGI. This CDR3 is 14 amino acids long. Trimming left V 2 bases short and J 5 bases short, with 12 bases between. The DNA of the CDR3 is TGTGCCAGCAGTTACCTGGCCGGGGTGACTGAAGCTTTCTTT. Protein sequence: CASSYLAGVTEAFF.

V is TRBV7-6 and J is TRBJ2-5; 9 positions agree with TRBD2. V shed 6 bases and J 2 bases; nucleotides not matched to a gene: 4. CDR1 and CDR2 from the germline V gene are SGHVS and FNYEAQ. The CDR3 covers 14 residues. In DNA, the CDR3 is TGTGCCAGCAGTCGCGCGGGGGGGCAAGAGACCCAGTACTTC. This translates into CASSRAGGQETQYF.

This clone was detected only a few times. The CDR3, as DNA: TGCGCCAGCAGCTTGTGGCTTCAAACGCAAGAGACCCAGTACTTC. Its translation: CASSLWLQTQETQYF. The chain employs TRBV5-1 and TRBJ2-5; D remains unclear. Germline V gene sequence: CDR1 SGHRS, CDR2 YFSETQ. V shed 1 base and J shed 2 bases, with 12 bases lying between them. CDR3 length equals 15 residues.

The V gene is TRBV7-3, the J gene TRBJ1-6; 7 nucleotides line up with TRBD1. CDR1 and CDR2 from the germline V gene are SGHTA and FQGTGA. CDR3 size: 14 residues. The junction had 4 bases not matched to a gene; V was cut back by 4 bases and J by 7 bases. This chain's CDR3 is CASSSGQANSPLHF. CDR3 coding DNA: TGTGCCAGCAGCTCTGGACAGGCCAATTCACCCCTCCACTTT. Combining the CDR3 with reference TRBV7-3 and TRBJ1-6 gives the whole variable domain GAGVSQTPSNKVTEKGKYVELRCDPISGHTALYWYRQSLGQGPEFLIYFQGTGAADDSGLPNDRFFAVRPEGSVSTLKIQRTERGDSAVYLCASSSGQANSPLHFGNGTRLTVT.

The chain carries TRBV5-1 and TRBJ2-7, with TRBD2 matching 8 bases. Germline V lookup: CDR1 SGHRS, CDR2 YFSETQ. V lost 4 bases and J lost 6; bases outside the gene matches: 3. This CDR3 comprises 12 residues. The CDR3 spells CASSHSGGEQYF. The CDR3 DNA reads as TGCGCCAGCAGCCACAGCGGGGGCGAGCAGTACTTC.

The J gene is TRBJ2-3, the V gene TRBV7-9; 10 bases map to TRBD2. The CDR3 totals 16 residues. J gave up 4 bases and V 4 bases, and 8 bases lay outside the gene matches. Germline CDR1 reads SEHNR; CDR2 reads FQNEAQ (reference sequence). CDR3 sequence reads: CASSSYSSGSPDTQYF. For the CDR3, the DNA is TGTGCCAGCAGCTCCTATTCTAGCGGGAGCCCAGATACGCAGTATTTT.

This clone has a handful of counts. The chain uses TRBV30 and TRBJ1-2; TRBD1 agrees at 8 bases. Germline lookup yields CDR1 GTSNPN and CDR2 SVGIG (reference sequence). This CDR3 comprises 11 residues. Trimming cost V 6 bases and J 8 bases; bases outside gene matches: 5. The CDR3 nucleotides read TGTGCCTGCGGGACAGGCTTCGGCTACACCTTC. This codes for CACGTGFGYTF.

This clone was detected a few times. The chain couples TRBV6-1 to TRBJ1-1; tentative D call: TRBD1 (6 bases). This CDR3 spans 13 amino acids. The germline gives CDR1 MNHNS, CDR2 SASEGT. V was clipped by 3 bases and J by 5 bases, with 10 bases between them. The CDR3 spells CASSEGAGTEAFF. The CDR3 coding sequence is TGTGCCAGCAGTGAGGGGGCTGGGACTGAAGCTTTCTTT.

CDR3 loop: CASIRSGTGTEAFF. As DNA, the CDR3 is TGTGCCAGTATTCGTTCCGGGACAGGGACCGAAGCTTTCTTT. The chain recombines TRBV6-5 with TRBJ1-1, with 9 bases lining up with TRBD1. The germline CDR1 and CDR2 sequences are MNHEY and SVGAGI. V lost 9 bases, J lost 8 bases, and 13 bases stayed unmatched. CDR3 length: 14 amino acids.

This clone showed up just a few times. The V gene is TRBV2, the J gene TRBJ1-2; D gene unclear. Germline V lookup: CDR1 SNHLY, CDR2 FYNNEI. This CDR3 comprises 11 residues. The V end was cut by 9 bases, the J end by 3 bases, with 8 bases between. CDR3 residues: CASTEYYGYTF. The CDR3 DNA follows: TGTGCCAGTACTGAATACTATGGCTACACCTTC.

This clone occurred a few times. The rearrangement uses TRBV5-1 and TRBJ2-7; D might be TRBD2 (5 bases). The CDR3 totals 14 residues. From germline, CDR1 is SGHRS and CDR2 YFSETQ. V shed 2 bases and J shed 7 bases, with 16 bases lying between them. CDR3 sequence: CASSFGSGDREQYF. As DNA, the CDR3 is TGCGCCAGCAGCTTCGGCAGCGGCGATAGGGAGCAGTACTTC.

This clone came up a few times. The genes are TRBV10-3 and TRBJ2-5; 10 nucleotides align to TRBD2. CDR3 length: 17 amino acids. The V gene end was trimmed by 3 bases and the J gene end by 5 bases; junction bases not matched to a gene: 12. The germline gives CDR1 ENHRY, CDR2 SYGVKD. In DNA, the CDR3 is TGTGCCATCAGTGAATCCCATCTACTAGCGGGGCTGGAGACCCAGTACTTC. This gives the protein CAISESHLLAGLETQYF.